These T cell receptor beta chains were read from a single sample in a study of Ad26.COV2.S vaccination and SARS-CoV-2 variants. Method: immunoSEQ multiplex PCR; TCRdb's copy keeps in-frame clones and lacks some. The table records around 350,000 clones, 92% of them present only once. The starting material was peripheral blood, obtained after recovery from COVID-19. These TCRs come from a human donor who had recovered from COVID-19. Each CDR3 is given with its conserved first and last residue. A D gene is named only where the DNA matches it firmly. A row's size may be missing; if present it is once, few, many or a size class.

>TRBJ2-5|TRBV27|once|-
CASSPEAVLYQETQYF
TGTGCCAGCAGCCCTGAGGCGGTCCTGTACCAAGAGACCCAGTACTTC
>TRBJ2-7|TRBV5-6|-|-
CASSLGRGWGSYEQYF
TGTGCCAGCAGCTTGGGGCGGGGTTGGGGCTCCTACGAGCAGTACTTC
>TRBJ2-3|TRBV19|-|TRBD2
CASSIQRGGLTDTQYF
TGTGCCAGTAGTATCCAGCGGGGGGGACTCACAGATACGCAGTATTTT
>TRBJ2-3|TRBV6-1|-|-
CASSEGGLSTDTQYF
TGTGCCAGCAGTGAAGGTGGCCTCAGCACAGATACGCAGTATTTT
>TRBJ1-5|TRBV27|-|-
CASSIFGQDKGNQPQHF
TGTGCCAGCAGTATTTTCGGGCAGGACAAGGGCAATCAGCCCCAGCATTTT
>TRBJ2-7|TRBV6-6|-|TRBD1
CASSRGQGVYEQYF
TGTGCCAGCAGCCGGGGACAGGGGGTCTACGAGCAGTACTTC
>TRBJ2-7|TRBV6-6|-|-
CASSRGSLQANSYEQYF
TGTGCCAGCAGTCGAGGTTCGCTACAGGCAAACTCCTACGAGCAGTACTTC
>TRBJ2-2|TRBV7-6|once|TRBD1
CASSWTGGWTGELFF
TGTGCCAGCAGCTGGACAGGGGGATGGACCGGGGAGCTGTTTTTT
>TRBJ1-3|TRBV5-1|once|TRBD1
CASSLNPGQRYSGNTIYF
TGCGCCAGCAGCCTGAACCCGGGACAGCGCTACTCTGGAAACACCATATATTTT
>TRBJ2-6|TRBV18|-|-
CASSLPTGPILVLTF
TGTGCCAGCTCGCTACCGACAGGTCCCATCCTCGTCCTGACTTTC
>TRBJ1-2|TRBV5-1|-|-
CASSPYRVGGYTF
TGCGCCAGCAGCCCTTACAGGGTCGGCGGCTACACCTTC
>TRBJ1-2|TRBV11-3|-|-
CASSLLKRADGYTF
TGTGCCAGCAGCTTGCTGAAACGAGCGGATGGCTACACCTTC
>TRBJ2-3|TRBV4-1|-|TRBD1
CASSQGTGLSTDTQYF
TGCGCCAGCAGCCAAGGGACAGGGCTTAGCACAGATACGCAGTATTTT
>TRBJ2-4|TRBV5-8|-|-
CASSAGQPDNIQYF
TGTGCCAGCAGCGCCGGACAACCGGATAACATTCAGTACTTC
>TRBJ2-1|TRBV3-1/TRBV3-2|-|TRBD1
CASSPNMGQGSYNEQFF
TGTGCCAGCAGCCCCAACATGGGACAGGGCTCCTACAATGAGCAGTTCTTC
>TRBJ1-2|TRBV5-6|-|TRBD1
CASSLPGGGNYGYTF
TGTGCCAGCAGCTTGCCAGGGGGAGGGAACTATGGCTACACCTTC
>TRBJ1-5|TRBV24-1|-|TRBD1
CATSDMDRGNQPQHF
TGTGCCACCAGTGATATGGACAGGGGGAATCAGCCCCAGCATTTT
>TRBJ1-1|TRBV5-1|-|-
CASSPYGAAEAFF
TGCGCCAGCAGCCCTTACGGGGCTGCTGAAGCTTTCTTT
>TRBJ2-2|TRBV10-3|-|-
CAIPRDLVGGGELFF
TGTGCCATCCCCCGGGACCTAGTGGGAGGCGGGGAGCTGTTTTTT
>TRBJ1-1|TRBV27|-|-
CASSFRGNTEAFF
TGTGCCAGCAGTTTCAGGGGGAACACTGAAGCTTTCTTT
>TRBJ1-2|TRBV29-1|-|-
CSVEIRFYGYTF
TGCAGCGTTGAAATCAGATTCTATGGCTACACCTTC
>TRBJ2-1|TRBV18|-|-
CASSPPSRGKNNEQFF
TGTGCCAGCTCACCACCCAGCCGGGGCAAGAACAATGAGCAGTTCTTC
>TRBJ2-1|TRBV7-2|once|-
CASSLARDLQQFF
TGTGCCAGCAGCTTAGCGCGGGACCTGCAGCAGTTCTTC
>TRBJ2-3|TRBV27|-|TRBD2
CASSSLAGGQGTQYF
TGTGCCAGCAGTTCCTTAGCGGGGGGGCAGGGAACGCAGTATTTT
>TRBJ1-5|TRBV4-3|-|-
CASSQDRGRYQPQHF
TGCGCCAGCAGCCAAGATCGGGGAAGATATCAGCCCCAGCATTTT
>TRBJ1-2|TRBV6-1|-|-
CASSELGNYGYTF
TGTGCCAGCAGTGAGTTGGGTAACTATGGCTACACCTTC
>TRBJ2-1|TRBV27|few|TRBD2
CASSIGRGRFQFF
TGTGCCAGCAGTATCGGGAGGGGCCGGTTTCAGTTCTTC
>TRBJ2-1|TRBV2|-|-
CASSVQGLDSDEQFF
TGTGCCAGCTCCGTTCAAGGGCTAGATTCGGATGAGCAGTTCTTC
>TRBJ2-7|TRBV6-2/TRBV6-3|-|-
CASSEGHSLSYEQYF
TGTGCCAGCAGTGAGGGACACTCTCTATCCTACGAGCAGTACTTC
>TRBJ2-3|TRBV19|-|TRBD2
CASRRRLATDTQYF
TGTGCCAGTCGACGGCGACTAGCAACAGATACGCAGTATTTT
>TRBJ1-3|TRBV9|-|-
CASSVAGFSGNTIYF
TGTGCCAGCAGCGTAGCCGGATTCTCTGGAAACACCATATATTTT
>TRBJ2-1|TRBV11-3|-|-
CASSLSTNEQFF
TGTGCCAGCAGCTTAAGTACCAATGAGCAGTTCTTC
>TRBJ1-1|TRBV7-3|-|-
CASSLTSADMNTEAFF
TGTGCCAGCAGCTTAACTAGTGCAGATATGAACACTGAAGCTTTCTTT
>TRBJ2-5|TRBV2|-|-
CASSVAGITSETQYF
TGTGCCAGCAGTGTGGCAGGGATAACTTCAGAGACCCAGTACTTC
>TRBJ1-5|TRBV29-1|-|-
CSVGTSLNQPQHF
TGCAGCGTCGGTACATCGTTAAATCAGCCCCAGCATTTT
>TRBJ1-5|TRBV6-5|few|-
CASTIKDSNQPQHF
TGTGCCAGCACAATTAAGGATAGCAATCAGCCCCAGCATTTT
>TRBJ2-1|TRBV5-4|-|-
CASSRVNEQFF
TGTGCCAGCAGCCGCGTAAATGAGCAGTTCTTC
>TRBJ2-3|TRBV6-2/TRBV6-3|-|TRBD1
CASSYSRTGGNTDTQYF
TGTGCCAGCAGTTACTCTCGGACAGGGGGTAACACAGATACGCAGTATTTT
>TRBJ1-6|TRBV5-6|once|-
CASSFRFRGVSPLHF
TGTGCCAGCAGCTTCCGTTTTAGGGGGGTGTCACCCCTCCACTTT
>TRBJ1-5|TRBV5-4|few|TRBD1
CASSADRELGQPQHF
TGTGCCAGCAGCGCCGACAGGGAACTGGGGCAGCCCCAGCATTTT
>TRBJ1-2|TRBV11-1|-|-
CASSLAGRTAYGYTF
TGTGCCAGCAGCTTAGCAGGACGGACAGCTTATGGCTACACCTTC